Listed below are T cell receptor beta chains from one sample, sequenced in a study of blood T cell repertoires in COVID-19. Libraries were prepared by immunoSEQ multiplex PCR; TCRdb keeps only in-frame clonotypes and omits some of them. This sample carries about 140,000 clones, approximately 85% of them seen once, and the ten largest clones take about 4%. Sequencing used peripheral blood. Receptor source: a woman over 75 with acute or convalescent COVID-19. CDR3s include the opening cysteine and the closing phenylalanine or tryptophan. The D gene is left open where the match is weak. Part of the rows lack a size; the others show once, few, many or a class for expanded clones.

clone size	D gene	J gene	V gene	CDR3 DNA	CDR3 protein
.	.	TRBJ2-7	TRBV30	TGTGCCTGGAGTGTACGGGCGGGACAGGGGTGGCGGGAGGGCCGGAAAGAGCAGTACTTC	CAWSVRAGQGWREGRKEQYF
few	.	TRBJ2-2	TRBV7-8	TGTGCCAGCAGCTTAGGCTGGGGGGATCGATCCGGGGAGCTGTTTTTT	CASSLGWGDRSGELFF
.	.	TRBJ1-1	TRBV19	TGTGCCAGTATAAATACGGTGAACACTGAAGCTTTCTTT	CASINTVNTEAFF
.	.	TRBJ1-1	TRBV5-1	TGCGCCAGTCAACCCTTGGGGGGGGTGAACACTGAAGCTTTCTTT	CASQPLGGVNTEAFF
.	TRBD1	TRBJ2-7	TRBV24-1	TGTGCCACCAGTGATTCGCGGGACAGGATCTACGAGCAGTACTTC	CATSDSRDRIYEQYF
.	TRBD1	TRBJ2-7	TRBV18	TGTGCCAGCTCACCAACCTCTCCGGGACAGGGGTACGAGCAGTACTTC	CASSPTSPGQGYEQYF
.	TRBD2	TRBJ2-7	TRBV6-6	TGTGCCAGCAGCTCGACTAGCGGGGATATGGACGAGCAGTACTTC	CASSSTSGDMDEQYF
.	TRBD2	TRBJ2-3	TRBV15	TGTGCCACCACCTCCGGGACTAGCGCGTTCACAGATACGCAGTATTTT	CATTSGTSAFTDTQYF
.	.	TRBJ2-7	TRBV20-1	TGCAGTGCTAGTTTCGGGGGACCTAGCTACGAGCAGTACTTC	CSASFGGPSYEQYF
.	.	TRBJ1-6	TRBV6-5	TGTGCCAGCAGCTTAAGGGGGTCCGATTCACCCCTCCACTTT	CASSLRGSDSPLHF
.	TRBD1	TRBJ2-5	TRBV25-1	TGTGCCAGCAGTGCTTTAGGACAGGGGGATCAAGAGACCCAGTACTTC	CASSALGQGDQETQYF
.	TRBD1	TRBJ1-4	TRBV3-1/TRBV3-2	TGTGCCAGCAGAAAGACAGGGGGGAATGAAAAACTGTTTTTT	CASRKTGGNEKLFF
.	TRBD2	TRBJ2-1	TRBV30	TGTGCCTGGAGGAGGTGGCGGGAGCGGTTCAATGAGCAGTTCTTC	CAWRRWRERFNEQFF
.	.	TRBJ1-2	TRBV4-1	TGCGCCAGCAGCCAAGGGGGCTGGGATGGCTACACCTTC	CASSQGGWDGYTF
.	TRBD2	TRBJ2-3	TRBV2	TGTGCCAGCAGTGAATTAGCGGGGGTCACAGATACGCAGTATTTT	CASSELAGVTDTQYF
.	.	TRBJ1-1	TRBV28	TGTGCCAGCAGTTTCCTAGGGGGGGATCCTGAAGCTTTCTTT	CASSFLGGDPEAFF
.	.	TRBJ1-3	TRBV28	TGTGCCGCATTCTCGGGCTCTGGAAACACCATATATTTT	CAAFSGSGNTIYF
.	TRBD2	TRBJ2-2	TRBV27	TGTGCCAGCAGTCCCCGGGGGGGCAACACCGGGGAGCTGTTTTTT	CASSPRGGNTGELFF
.	TRBD1	TRBJ2-2	TRBV7-6	TGTGCCAGCAGCAGACCCGAAGGACAGGCGAACACCGGGGAGCTGTTTTTT	CASSRPEGQANTGELFF
.	.	TRBJ2-1	TRBV7-9	TGTGCCAGCAGCCAAGAGGGATACGAGCAGTTCTTC	CASSQEGYEQFF
.	TRBD1	TRBJ2-3	TRBV2	TGTGCCAGGGGGACAGTGGTAATAGATACGCAGTATTTT	CARGTVVIDTQYF
.	TRBD2	TRBJ2-2	TRBV20-1	TGCAGTGCTAGTTTTCCGGGAGGGGCCCGGGAGCTGTTTTTT	CSASFPGGARELFF
.	.	TRBJ2-5	TRBV7-8	TGTGCCAGCAGCGGAAGCAACCTTGAGGGAGAGACCCAGTACTTC	CASSGSNLEGETQYF
.	TRBD1	TRBJ1-3	TRBV4-2	TGTGCCAGCACCCCAGCCAGGGGGTACTCTGGAAACACCATATATTTT	CASTPARGYSGNTIYF
.	TRBD2	TRBJ2-7	TRBV15	TGTGCCACCAGCAGAACGACTAGCGGGGAGAAGGAGCAGTACTTC	CATSRTTSGEKEQYF
once	TRBD2	TRBJ2-3	TRBV5-6	TGTGCCAGCAGCTTGGTGGCGGGGGGCCCCGATACGCAGTATTTT	CASSLVAGGPDTQYF
.	.	TRBJ1-1	TRBV4-1	TGCGCCAGCAGACTCACCTATACGAACGCTGAAGCTTTCTTT	CASRLTYTNAEAFF
.	TRBD2	TRBJ2-1	TRBV28	TGTGCCAGCAGGAGACCCGGAGGGAGGGATGAGCAGTTCTTC	CASRRPGGRDEQFF
.	.	TRBJ2-1	TRBV7-3	TGTGCCAGCAGCTTAATAGGCGGGAATGAGCAGTTCTTC	CASSLIGGNEQFF
.	TRBD2	TRBJ2-5	TRBV5-1	TGCGCCAGCAGCTTGGGGGCTAGCGGGAGTTGGGAGACCCAGTACTTC	CASSLGASGSWETQYF
once	TRBD2	TRBJ2-3	TRBV28	TGTGCCAGCAGTTTAACGGGGGGAGTTACAGATACGCAGTATTTT	CASSLTGGVTDTQYF
few	.	TRBJ1-2	TRBV9	TGTGCCAGCAGCCCAGGCTACGGCGATGGCTACACCTTC	CASSPGYGDGYTF
.	.	TRBJ2-7	TRBV3-1/TRBV3-2	TGTGCCAGCAGGACAGGCCCCCCCTACGAGCAGTACTTC	CASRTGPPYEQYF
few	TRBD1	TRBJ1-1	TRBV15	TGTGCCACCAGCAAGCCGGGACAGGGGGGAGGCACTGAAGCTTTCTTT	CATSKPGQGGGTEAFF
.	TRBD1	TRBJ2-7	TRBV2	TGTGCCAGCAGTCCACAGGGGGCCGAGCAGTACTTC	CASSPQGAEQYF
.	.	TRBJ2-2	TRBV6-6	TGTGCCAGCAGTGCATCCAGGGGCACCGGGGAGCTGTTTTTT	CASSASRGTGELFF
.	.	TRBJ2-7	TRBV5-1	TGCGCCAGCAGCTTGGCAACCAGGCTAGCCGGCGGGTACGAGCAGTACTTC	CASSLATRLAGGYEQYF
.	TRBD2	TRBJ2-1	TRBV5-6	TGTGCCAGCAGCTTGGGTAGCGGGGGCGCAAACAATGAGCAGTTCTTC	CASSLGSGGANNEQFF
.	TRBD1	TRBJ1-2	TRBV6-2/TRBV6-3	TGTGCCAGCAGTTACCGGCAGGGGGTTAATGGCTACACCTTC	CASSYRQGVNGYTF
.	.	TRBJ2-2	TRBV27	TGTGCCAGCAGTTACGGACAGAACACCGGGGAGCTGTTTTTT	CASSYGQNTGELFF
few	TRBD1	TRBJ1-5	TRBV28	TGTGCCAGCAGTGGAACAGGGGGCAATCAGCCCCAGCATTTT	CASSGTGGNQPQHF
.	.	TRBJ2-7	TRBV11-2	TGTGCCAGCAGCTTAGATGGGGGGTACGAGCAGTACTTC	CASSLDGGYEQYF
.	TRBD1	TRBJ2-7	TRBV2	TGTGCCAGCAAATTGGGGGGACAGGCCGAGCAGTACTTC	CASKLGGQAEQYF
.	.	TRBJ1-2	TRBV2	TGTGCCAGCAGTCTAGACAGCAACTATGGCTACACCTTC	CASSLDSNYGYTF
once	TRBD1	TRBJ2-2	TRBV7-9	TGTGCCAGCAGCTTAGCCGGGACAGGCCTCACCGGGGAGCTGTTTTTT	CASSLAGTGLTGELFF
few	.	TRBJ1-2	TRBV7-2	TGTGCCAGCAGCTTAGCGCCAACAGCAGGACTTGGCTACACCTTC	CASSLAPTAGLGYTF
.	TRBD2	TRBJ2-1	TRBV5-1	TGCGCCAGCAGCTTGCAGCGGAGCGGGAACGAGCAGTTCTTC	CASSLQRSGNEQFF
.	.	TRBJ1-2	TRBV19	TGTGCCAGTAGTACAGGGAGGTGGGGCTACACCTTC	CASSTGRWGYTF